This T cell receptor (beta chain) was found in a study of blood T cells in healthy people across ages. Whole-study results and caveats: Changes in expanded clonotypes were possibly confounded, as the CMV status of donors was unknown.

Through a sample-barcoded 5' primer and a J-beta primer mix, a second PCR was run for roughly 6 to 11 cycles. In TCRdb, the 5' RACE reads were re-called with MiXCR into one record per CDR3 protein. The sample contains fewer than 700,000 distinct CDR3 sequences, roughly 41% of which appear only once. Note on this clonotype: Its specificity is unknown.

The CDR3 has 13 amino acids. Germline V CDR1 and CDR2: MNHEY, SVGEGT. V lost 10 bases and J 7 bases, leaving 17 bases between the germline ends. What was sequenced was blood. The rearrangement uses TRBV6-2 or TRBV6-3 and TRBJ2-4; D remains ambiguous. This TCR came from a man aged 80 or over in good health. In DNA, the CDR3 is TGTGCCAACATGGCCCTCCAGGAGAACATTCAGTACTTC. Protein product: CANMALQENIQYF.